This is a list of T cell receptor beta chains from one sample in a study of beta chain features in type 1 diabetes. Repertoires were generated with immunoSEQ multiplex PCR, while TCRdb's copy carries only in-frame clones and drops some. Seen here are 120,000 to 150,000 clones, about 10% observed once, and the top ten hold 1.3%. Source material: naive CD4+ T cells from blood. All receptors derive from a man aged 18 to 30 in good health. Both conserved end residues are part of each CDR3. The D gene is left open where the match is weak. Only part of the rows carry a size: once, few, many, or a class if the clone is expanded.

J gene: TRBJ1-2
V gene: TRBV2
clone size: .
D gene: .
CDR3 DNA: TGTGCCAGCAGTGAAGGAGCGAACTATGGCTACACCTTC
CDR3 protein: CASSEGANYGYTF

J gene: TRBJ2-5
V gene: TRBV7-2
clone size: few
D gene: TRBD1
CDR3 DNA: TGTGCCAGCAGCAGGGACAGGGAGGAAACCCAGTACTTC
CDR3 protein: CASSRDREETQYF

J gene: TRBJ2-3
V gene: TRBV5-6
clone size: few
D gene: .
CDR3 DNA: TGTGCCACCCTGAGGAGGGAAACAGATACGCAGTATTTT
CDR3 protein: CATLRRETDTQYF

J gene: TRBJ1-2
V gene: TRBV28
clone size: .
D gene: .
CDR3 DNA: TGTGCCAGCAGCCTAGGGGGCTATGGCTACACCTTC
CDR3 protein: CASSLGGYGYTF

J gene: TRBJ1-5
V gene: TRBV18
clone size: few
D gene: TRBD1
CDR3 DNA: TGTGCCAGCTCACCATGGGACAGGGCTATCTTTCAGCCCCAGCATTTT
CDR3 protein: CASSPWDRAIFQPQHF

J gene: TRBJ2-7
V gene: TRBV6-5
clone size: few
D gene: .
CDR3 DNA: TGTGCCAGCAAGGGGACATGGGACTCCTACGAGCAGTACTTC
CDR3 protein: CASKGTWDSYEQYF

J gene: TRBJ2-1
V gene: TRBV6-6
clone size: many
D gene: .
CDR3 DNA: TGTGCCAGCAGTGCCAGTCAGGTCAGAGGGAATGAGCAGTTCTTC
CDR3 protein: CASSASQVRGNEQFF

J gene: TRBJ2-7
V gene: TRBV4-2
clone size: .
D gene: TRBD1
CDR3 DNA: TGTGCCAGCAGCCCGGACAGGGGGCAGGGAGAGCAGTACTTC
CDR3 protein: CASSPDRGQGEQYF

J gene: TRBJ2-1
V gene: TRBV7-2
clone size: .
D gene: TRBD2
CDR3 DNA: TGTGCCAGCAGCTTTCAGCGGGGGGGCCTTAATGAGCAGTTCTTC
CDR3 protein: CASSFQRGGLNEQFF

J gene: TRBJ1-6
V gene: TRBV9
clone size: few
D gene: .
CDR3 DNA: TGTGCCAGCAGCGTAGGCGGCGGTAATCCACCCCTCCACTTT
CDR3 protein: CASSVGGGNPPLHF

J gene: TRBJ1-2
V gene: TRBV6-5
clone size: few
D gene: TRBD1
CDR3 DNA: TGTGCCAGCGGCTTATACAGGGGAACCTATGGCTACACCTTC
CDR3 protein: CASGLYRGTYGYTF

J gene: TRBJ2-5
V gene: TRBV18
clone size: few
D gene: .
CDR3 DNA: TGTGCCAGCTCACCACTGGGGGGGCCAGAGACCCAGTACTTC
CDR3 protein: CASSPLGGPETQYF

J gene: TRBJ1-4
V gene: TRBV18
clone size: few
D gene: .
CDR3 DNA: TGTGCCAGCTCACCCCTCAGGGTCGGTGCCTCAACTAATGAAAAACTGTTTTTT
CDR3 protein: CASSPLRVGASTNEKLFF

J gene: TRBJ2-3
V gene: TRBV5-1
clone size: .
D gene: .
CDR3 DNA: TGCGCCAGCAGCTTGGACGGAGGGACCCTCGATGGTTTT
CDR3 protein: CASSLDGGTLDGF

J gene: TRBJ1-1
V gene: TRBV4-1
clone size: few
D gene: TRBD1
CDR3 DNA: TGCGCCAGCAGCCAAGGTCCCGGGACAGGCTCGAACACTGAAGCTTTCTTT
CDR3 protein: CASSQGPGTGSNTEAFF

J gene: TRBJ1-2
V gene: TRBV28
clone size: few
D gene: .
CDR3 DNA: TGTGCCAGCAGTTCGACTGACTATGGCTACACCTTC
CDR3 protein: CASSSTDYGYTF

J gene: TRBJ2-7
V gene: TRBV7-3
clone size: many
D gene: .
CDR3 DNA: TGTGCCAGCAGCCGGGGGGCGGGCGAGCAGTACTTC
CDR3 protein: CASSRGAGEQYF

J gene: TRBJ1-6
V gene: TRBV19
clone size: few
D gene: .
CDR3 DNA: TGTGCCAGTAGTTGGCGACTTAATTCACCCCTCCACTTT
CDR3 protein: CASSWRLNSPLHF

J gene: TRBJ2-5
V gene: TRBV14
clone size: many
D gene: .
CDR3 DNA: TGTGCCAGCAGCCTTCGACTCCAAGAGACCCAGTACTTC
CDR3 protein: CASSLRLQETQYF

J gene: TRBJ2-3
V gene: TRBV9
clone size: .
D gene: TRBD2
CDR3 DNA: TGTGCCAGCAACTCTTTCGGGGGGGCGGAAGATACGCAGTATTTT
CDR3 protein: CASNSFGGAEDTQYF

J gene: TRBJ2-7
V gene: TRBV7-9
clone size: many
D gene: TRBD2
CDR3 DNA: TGTGCCAGCAGCCCGGGGGGCTCCTACGAGCAGTACTTC
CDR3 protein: CASSPGGSYEQYF

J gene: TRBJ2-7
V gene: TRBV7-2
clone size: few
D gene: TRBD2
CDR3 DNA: TGTGCCAGCAGCTTAGTCGGGGGGGGCTCCTACGAGCAGTACTTC
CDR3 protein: CASSLVGGGSYEQYF

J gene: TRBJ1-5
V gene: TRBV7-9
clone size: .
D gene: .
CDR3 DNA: TGTGCCAGCAGCCCGAGCAATCAGCCCCAGCATTTT
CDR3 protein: CASSPSNQPQHF